What follows are 10 T cell receptor beta chains derived from one specimen sequenced in a study of T cells expressing NK-cell markers. Reprocessing the 5' RACE reads, TCRdb reports a single entry for every CDR3 protein and omits DNA. Its table lists tens of thousands of distinct CDR3 sequences. Source material: blood T cells: a sorted CD56 or NKG2C T cell subset, CD4+ or CD8+ T cells, or bulk PBMC T cells (not recorded which). The receptors derive from a man aged 18 to 69 in good health.

This chain links TRBV28 with TRBJ2-4; without DNA, the TCRdb call of TRBD1 cannot be checked. The length of the CDR3 is 16 residues. The V gene's germline CDR1 is MDHEN and CDR2 SYDVKM. Here the CDR3 reads CASSPGVNLAKNIQYF.

This CDR3 is CASMSSSRSYEQYF. The chain employs TRBV28 and TRBJ2-7; TCRdb's D gene call, TRBD2, goes unchecked for lack of DNA. This CDR3 region has 14 residues. The germline gives CDR1 MDHEN, CDR2 SYDVKM.

The chain joins TRBV7-2 to TRBJ2-5; TCRdb lists TRBD1, though no DNA is available to test this call. Germline-derived CDR1 and CDR2 are SGHTA and FQGNSA. The CDR3 spans 14 residues. The CDR3 spells CASSRSGAQETQYF. Full variable domain (rest looked up from reference TRBV7-2 and TRBJ2-5): GAGVSQSPSNKVTEKGKDVELRCDPISGHTALYWYRQSLGQGLEFLIYFQGNSAPDKSGLPSDRFSAERTGGSVSTLTIQRTQQEDSAVYLCASSRSGAQETQYFGPGTRLLVL.

This chain connects TRBV12-3 or TRBV12-4 to TRBJ1-6; as DNA is missing, the TRBD1 call by TCRdb cannot be tested. CDR3 size: 12 residues. CDR3 protein: CASSTGISPLHF.

This chain joins TRBV4-1 and TRBJ1-5; TCRdb names TRBD1, which stays unverified in the absence of DNA. The CDR3 is 15 amino acids. The germline V gene has CDR1 MGHRA and CDR2 YSYEKL. This CDR3 reads CASSQDGQAEQPQHF.

V and J are TRBV5-1 and TRBJ2-7. Germline-derived CDR1 and CDR2 are SGHRS and YFSETQ. The CDR3 extends over 12 amino acids. CDR3 sequence reads: CASSSDEVEQYF.

CDR3 loop: CASSEPSSPPYGYTF. V is TRBV6-1 and J is TRBJ1-2. The CDR3 spans 15 residues. Germline loops: CDR1 MNHNS, CDR2 SASEGT.

The chain combines TRBV25-1 with TRBJ1-4. CDR1 MGHDK and CDR2 SYGVNS come from the germline V gene. The CDR3 spans 13 residues. The chain's CDR3 is CASSAAGSEKLFF. The whole variable domain, remainder taken from reference TRBV25-1 and TRBJ1-4, is EADIYQTPRYLVIGTGKKITLECSQTMGHDKMYWYQQDPGMELHLIHYSYGVNSTEKGDLSSESTVSRIRTEHFPLTLESARPSHTSQYLCASSAAGSEKLFFGSGTQLSVL.

The CDR3 spells CASTSTQTQYF. The V and J genes are TRBV6-1 and TRBJ2-3. Germline V lookup: CDR1 MNHNS, CDR2 SASEGT. The CDR3 covers 11 residues.

The rearrangement links TRBV12-3 or TRBV12-4 to TRBJ2-1; the TRBD2 assignment by TCRdb is unverifiable without DNA. CDR3 length: 15 amino acids. CDR3: CASRSSSRAGNEQFF.